This TCR beta chain was sequenced during a study of cytomegalovirus exposure and HLA in healthy donors. The PCR was carried out with 60 Vbeta primers and 13 Jbeta primers. The data were produced by immunoSEQ multiplex PCR, yet TCRdb's version contains in-frame clones alone and is incomplete. The sample data list under 100,000 clones. The V gene's germline CDR1 is MNHNS and CDR2 SASEGT. Unmatched junction bases numbered 5, after V lost 7 bases and J lost 0 bases. The CDR3 sequence is 15 residues long. The sequence came from a man aged 25-45 years in good health and CMV-seronegative. Sequenced: PBMCs. The chain combines TRBV6-1 with TRBJ2-4; 8 nucleotides match TRBD2. The CDR3 protein is CASKGGGLAKNIQYF. CDR3 nucleotides: TGTGCCAGCAAGGGCGGGGGGTTAGCCAAAAACATTCAGTACTTC.